Below, 11 T cell receptor beta chains from the same sample are listed, as sequenced in a study of cytomegalovirus exposure and HLA in healthy donors. With 60 Vbeta and 13 Jbeta primers, the PCR was carried out. The method was immunoSEQ multiplex PCR; TCRdb's version includes in-frame clones alone and lacks a portion of them. Of some 150,000 clones in the sample, 60% to 85% were seen once. The sample consisted of PBMCs. These TCRs come from a male donor in good health and CMV-seronegative.

In regard to this clone: Mismatch with germline at one junction end may stem from a read error. This chain links TRBV28 with TRBJ2-3, with 7 nucleotides matching TRBD2. This CDR3 has 15 amino acids. Germline V gene lookup returns CDR1 MDHEN and CDR2 SYDVKM. The CDR3 DNA sequence: TGTGCCACCAGTGGAAGCGGGATAGGGACAGATACGCAGTATTTT. It is translated as CATSGSGIGTDTQYF. The whole variable domain, remainder taken from reference TRBV28 and TRBJ2-3, is DVKVTQSSRYLVKRTGEKVFLECVQDMDHENMFWYRQDPGLGLRLIYFSYDVKMKEKGDIPEGYSVSREKKERFSLILESASTNQTSMYLCATSGSGIGTDTQYFGPGTRLTVL.

V is TRBV29-1 and J is TRBJ2-1; a possible D gene is TRBD2 (5 bases). The CDR3 has 15 residues. The V end lost 4 bases, the J end lost 0 bases, and 13 bases lay between the germline ends. Germline V CDR1 and CDR2: SQVTM, ANQGSEA. The chain's CDR3 is CSVAGSSSSYNEQFF. DNA for the CDR3: TGCAGCGTTGCTGGGAGCTCCAGCTCCTACAATGAGCAGTTCTTC.

The rearrangement uses TRBV7-9 and TRBJ2-1; 11 bases match TRBD2. After removal of 5 bases from V and 0 bases from J, the junction contained 6 bases not matched to a gene. Germline V gives CDR1 SEHNR, CDR2 FQNEAQ (reference sequence). The CDR3 has 17 amino acids. In nucleotides, the CDR3 is TGTGCCAGCAGCCCGACTAGCGGGGTTAGCTCCTACAATGAGCAGTTCTTC. Protein sequence: CASSPTSGVSSYNEQFF. The full variable domain, in which reference TRBV7-9 and TRBJ2-1 provide the parts outside the CDR3, is DTGVSQNPRHKITKRGQNVTFRCDPISEHNRLYWYRQTLGQGPEFLTYFQNEAQLEKSRLLSDRFSAERPKGSFSTLEIQRTEQGDSAMYLCASSPTSGVSSYNEQFFGPGTRLTVL.

The chain uses TRBV6-5 and TRBJ1-4; 9 positions match TRBD1. The junction had 1 base not matched to a gene; V was cut back by 6 bases and J by 8 bases. CDR3 size: 12 residues. The germline CDR1 and CDR2 sequences are MNHEY and SVGAGI. In DNA form, the CDR3 reads TGTGCCAGCAGCGGACAGGGGGAAAAACTGTTTTTT. This translates into CASSGQGEKLFF.

This chain joins TRBV2 and TRBJ2-1; 11 bases agree with TRBD2. The V gene end was trimmed by 5 bases and the J gene end by 8 bases; junction bases not matched to a gene: 5. The CDR3 covers 14 residues. Germline assignment: CDR1 SNHLY and CDR2 FYNNEI. CDR3 in amino acids: CASSPLLAGDEQFF. The CDR3 bases are TGTGCCAGCAGTCCTCTACTAGCGGGGGATGAGCAGTTCTTC.

The rearrangement uses TRBV19 and TRBJ1-1; perhaps TRBD1 as D (5 bases). V was shortened by 5 bases and J by 1 base, with 17 bases between the two germline ends. This CDR3 has 16 residues. Germline values: CDR1 LNHDA, CDR2 SQIVND (reference sequence). CDR3 coding DNA: TGTGCCAGTAGTTTTAACCCCCGTCAGGGGAACACTGAAGCTTTCTTT. Translating it yields CASSFNPRQGNTEAFF.

In its sample, this clone was seen once. This chain connects TRBV9 to TRBJ1-3; 8 nucleotides align to TRBD1. V lost 2 bases, J lost 0 bases, and 1 base stayed unmatched. The CDR3 is made up of 15 amino acids. From germline, CDR1 is SGDLS and CDR2 YYNGEE. The CDR3 spells CASSVGTGSGNTIYF. DNA for the CDR3: TGTGCCAGCAGCGTTGGGACAGGCTCTGGAAACACCATATATTTT.

This clone has a handful of counts. The genes are TRBV2 and TRBJ1-1; D gene uncertain. This CDR3 spans 13 amino acids. Trimming pared 10 bases from V and 2 bases from J, leaving 14 bases between. Germline V CDR1 and CDR2: SNHLY, FYNNEI. The CDR3 loop is CATRPRGNTEAFF. The CDR3 DNA reads as TGTGCCACCCGGCCACGGGGAAACACTGAAGCTTTCTTT.

This clone was observed once. The CDR3 here is CASSLLSGQGKNTEAFF. The CDR3 DNA follows: TGTGCCAGTAGTCTCCTATCGGGACAGGGTAAGAACACTGAAGCTTTCTTT. The chain recombines TRBV19 with TRBJ1-1; 9 nucleotides line up with TRBD1. CDR1 and CDR2 from the germline V gene are LNHDA and SQIVND (reference sequence). The CDR3 runs 17 residues. The ends lost 5 bases at V and 1 base at J; junction bases unmatched: 11.

The V and J genes are TRBV11-2 and TRBJ2-2; 11 bases map to TRBD2. Trimming at V came to 1 base and at J to 7 bases, leaving 2 bases not matched to a gene. This CDR3 region has 15 residues. Looked up from germline, CDR1 is SGHAT and CDR2 is FQNNGV. The CDR3 region is CASSLVTSGSGELFF. CDR3 DNA: TGTGCCAGCAGCTTAGTCACTAGCGGGAGCGGGGAGCTGTTTTTT.

The table lists this clone with a few counts. V gene TRBV19 combines with J gene TRBJ2-3; TRBD2 matches 11 bases. Per the germline V gene, CDR1 is LNHDA and CDR2 is SQIVND (reference sequence). CDR3 length: 16 amino acids. V dropped 2 bases and J dropped 5; count of bases not matched to a gene: 6. The CDR3 DNA follows: TGTGCCAGTAGTATATTAGCGGGAGGGTTGTTAGATACGCAGTATTTT. Its protein product is CASSILAGGLLDTQYF.